One and the same sample provided the 13 T cell receptor beta chains below, sequenced in a study of T-cell reconstitution after alpha-beta-depleted transplantation in children. The antigens these receptors bind are not known. The library targeted TCRbeta and was prepared with unique molecular identifiers. TCRdb ran MiXCR on the PCR reads and lists one entry per CDR3 protein. The table lists 30,000 or so distinct CDR3 sequences, approximately 6.9% of them singletons. General study results and limits: About two months after transplant, alpha-beta T cells reportedly came from several hundred expanded graft clones.

The material was peripheral blood, obtained 60 days after TCRalphabeta/CD19-depleted stem cell transplant. The receptor set was obtained from a child younger than two who had a stem cell transplant for acute myeloid leukemia, so the T cells may come from the graft donor.

This chain uses TRBV19 with TRBJ2-1; D possibly corresponds to TRBD1 (6 bases). Germline V gene sequence: CDR1 LNHDA, CDR2 SQIVND (reference sequence). The CDR3 runs to 12 residues. The V end lost 5 bases, the J end lost 10 bases, and 12 bases lay between the germline ends. For the CDR3, the DNA is TGTGCCAGTAGTTTTCCAGGACAGGAGCAGTTCTTC. Amino acid sequence: CASSFPGQEQFF.

Ten or more counts support this clonotype. The genes are TRBV24-1 and TRBJ2-5; no firm D call. The germline V and J ends were trimmed by 3 bases and 2 bases, with 9 bases remaining between them. The CDR3 totals 14 residues. Germline V gene lookup returns CDR1 KGHDR and CDR2 SFDVKD. CDR3 DNA: TGTGCCACCAGTGATCGTGACACTCAAGAGACCCAGTACTTC. Translating gives CATSDRDTQETQYF.

This clonotype has just a few counts. V gene TRBV7-9 combines with J gene TRBJ1-4; D ambiguous. The CDR3 sequence is 11 residues long. Trimming shortened V by 2 bases and J by 5 bases, and 0 bases separated the two germline ends. CDR1 is SEHNR and CDR2 is FQNEAQ in the germline V gene (reference sequence). The CDR3 protein is CASSLNEKLFF. For the CDR3, the DNA is TGTGCCAGCAGCTTAAATGAAAAACTGTTTTTT.

This clonotype has ten or more counts. The rearrangement joins TRBV24-1 to TRBJ1-5; tentative D call: TRBD1 (5 bases). The CDR3 loop spans 14 amino acids. V was pared by 9 bases and J by 5 bases, with 16 bases between. CDR1 and CDR2 (germline): KGHDR, SFDVKD. DNA of the CDR3: TGTGCCACCGGATCACCGGGGGTCCATCAGCCCCAGCATTTT. Translation gives CATGSPGVHQPQHF.

The sample holds many counts of this clonotype. The chain recombines TRBV20-1 with TRBJ2-3, with TRBD2 matching 7 bases. The CDR3 is 14 residues long. The V gene end was trimmed by 6 bases and the J gene end by 2 bases; junction bases not matched to a gene: 8. Germline CDR1 DFQATT, CDR2 SNEGSKA (reference sequence). The CDR3 here is CSASSGWFTDTQYF. Written as DNA, the CDR3 is TGCAGTGCCAGTAGCGGGTGGTTCACAGATACGCAGTATTTT.

Ten or more counts support this clonotype. V and J are TRBV12-3 or TRBV12-4 and TRBJ1-2, with TRBD1 identical over 8 bases. The CDR3 contains 14 residues. Losses at the gene ends were 4 bases for V and 6 bases for J; bases not matched to a gene: 7. The CDR3 sequence is CASSSQQGVDGYTF. CDR3 in DNA: TGTGCCAGCAGTTCCCAACAGGGGGTCGATGGCTACACCTTC.

The gene calls are TRBV13 and TRBJ1-2; D is unclear. CDR3 length equals 14 residues. Germline loops: CDR1 PRHDT, CDR2 FYEKMQ (reference sequence). V was clipped by 0 bases and J by 4 bases, with 9 bases between them. The CDR3 coding sequence is TGTGCCAGCAGCTTAGGGGGATCGGTCTATGGCTACACCTTC. Amino acids: CASSLGGSVYGYTF.

This clonotype has only one observation. CDR3 nucleotide sequence: TGCATCTGGGGCCAGGAAAAGGGCCTCAGAGGCACGCAGTATTTT. It yields the protein CIWGQEKGLRGTQYF. The chain combines TRBV20-1 with TRBJ2-3, with D possibly TRBD1 on 5 matching bases. The CDR3 is 15 residues long. CDR1 is DFQATT and CDR2 is SNEGSKA in the germline V gene (reference sequence).

This clonotype was found many times. The rearrangement uses TRBV27 and TRBJ2-7, with TRBD1 matching 9 bases. The CDR3 covers 15 residues. The V and J ends lost 4 bases and 4 bases, in that order; junction bases with no gene match: 8. Germline lookup yields CDR1 MNHEY and CDR2 SMNVEV (reference sequence). The CDR3 is CASSWGQGPAYEQYF. The CDR3 coding sequence is TGTGCCAGCAGTTGGGGACAGGGCCCGGCTTACGAGCAGTACTTC.

This clonotype came up many times. The chain employs TRBV7-3 and TRBJ2-3; unclear D gene. This CDR3 region has 13 residues. Between the trimmed V and J ends, which lost 5 bases and 6 bases, there was a span of 12 bases. CDR1 is SGHTA, CDR2 FQGTGA, per germline. CDR3 loop: CASSPDSMDTQYF. The CDR3 DNA sequence: TGTGCCAGCAGCCCCGATAGCATGGATACGCAGTATTTT.

This clonotype has at least ten counts. The J gene is TRBJ2-6, the V gene TRBV15; either TRBD1 or TRBD2 may supply D (5 bases each). The CDR3 length is 18 residues. V lost 2 bases, J lost 0 bases, and 14 bases lay in between. Germline V lookup: CDR1 LNHNV, CDR2 YYDKDF (reference sequence). The CDR3 sequence is CATSRPLGPFSGANVLTF. In nucleotides, the CDR3 is TGTGCCACCAGCAGACCCCTGGGACCATTCTCTGGGGCCAACGTCCTGACTTTC.

This clonotype was observed at least ten times. This chain connects TRBV28 to TRBJ2-7; D ambiguous. The V end was cut by 0 bases, the J end by 1 base, with 1 base between. Germline V gene lookup returns CDR1 MDHEN and CDR2 SYDVKM. The CDR3 has 12 amino acids. The CDR3 protein is CASSLWSYEQYF. The CDR3 nucleotides read TGTGCCAGCAGTTTATGGTCCTACGAGCAGTACTTC. The full variable domain, in which reference TRBV28 and TRBJ2-7 provide the parts outside the CDR3, is DVKVTQSSRYLVKRTGEKVFLECVQDMDHENMFWYRQDPGLGLRLIYFSYDVKMKEKGDIPEGYSVSREKKERFSLILESASTNQTSMYLCASSLWSYEQYFGPGTRLTVT.

This clonotype was found many times. This chain joins TRBV4-3 and TRBJ2-7; the match to TRBD2 covers 11 bases. V lost 4 bases, J lost 4 bases, and 9 bases stayed unmatched. Per germline, CDR1 LGHNA and CDR2 YSLEER. The CDR3 is 16 amino acids. The CDR3 spells CASSRALAGVGYEQYF. In DNA form, the CDR3 reads TGCGCCAGCAGCCGCGCACTAGCGGGAGTAGGTTACGAGCAGTACTTC.